The 10 T cell receptor beta chains given below trace back to one sample, sequenced in a study of beta chain features in type 1 diabetes. Since all of the isolated RNA was reverse transcribed, expressed TCRB transcripts were what got sequenced. TCRdb's table, derived via immunoSEQ multiplex PCR, lists solely in-frame clones and lacks some. The data hold around 13,000 clones, with over 40% observed a single time. Sequenced sample: stem cell memory CD4+ T cells from blood. The source is a man aged 18 to 29 in good health.

The genes are TRBV11-2 and TRBJ2-5; 11 nucleotides agree with TRBD2. CDR3 size: 15 residues. The ends lost 3 bases at V and 3 bases at J; junction bases unmatched: 3. The V gene's germline CDR1 is SGHAT and CDR2 FQNNGV. CDR3 sequence: CASSFNSGGEETQYF. The CDR3 nucleotides read TGTGCCAGCAGCTTCAATAGCGGGGGGGAAGAGACCCAGTACTTC. Full variable domain (missing parts from reference TRBV11-2 and TRBJ2-5): EAGVAQSPRYKIIEKRQSVAFWCNPISGHATLYWYQQILGQGPKLLIQFQNNGVVDDSQLPKDRFSAERLKGVDSTLKIQPAKLEDSAVYLCASSFNSGGEETQYFGPGTRLLVL.

The chain links TRBV7-2 to TRBJ2-7; the D gene is possibly TRBD2 (6 bases). Germline V lookup: CDR1 SGHTA, CDR2 FQGNSA. The CDR3 spans 14 residues. Trimming took off 0 bases at V and 3 bases at J, with 9 bases between the two ends. The CDR3 DNA reads as TGTGCCAGCAGCTTAGCGGGACTGGTCTACGAGCAGTACTTC. Translation: CASSLAGLVYEQYF.

V gene TRBV5-1 combines with J gene TRBJ2-3; D gene ambiguous. The V and J ends lost 0 bases and 5 bases respectively, with 13 bases between them. Germline-derived CDR1 and CDR2 are SGHRS and YFSETQ. The CDR3 length is 15 residues. DNA for the CDR3: TGCGCCAGCAGCTTGGTCGGTGACTCTGAAGATACGCAGTATTTT. Encoded protein: CASSLVGDSEDTQYF.

This clone was detected a few times. This sequence joins TRBV28 and TRBJ2-5; D is perhaps TRBD2 (6 bases). CDR1 and CDR2 (germline): MDHEN, SYDVKM. V lost 5 bases and J 2 bases, leaving 15 bases between the germline ends. The CDR3 extends over 15 amino acids. CDR3 residues: CASSVLTSRQETQYF. CDR3 in DNA: TGTGCCAGCAGTGTCCTTACTAGCAGACAAGAGACCCAGTACTTC.

This chain joins TRBV7-2 and TRBJ1-6; D gene unclear. Trimming left V 5 bases short and J 9 bases short, with 8 bases between. Germline V lookup: CDR1 SGHTA, CDR2 FQGNSA. This CDR3 is 12 amino acids long. In DNA form, the CDR3 reads TGTGCCAGCAGCCAATCAATTTCACCCCTCCACTTT. It translates to CASSQSISPLHF.

The chain employs TRBV4-1 and TRBJ2-7, with TRBD1 matching 9 bases. Germline V gene data show CDR1 as MGHRA and CDR2 as YSYEKL. CDR3 length equals 16 residues. Trimming removed 0 bases from V and 0 bases from J; junction bases left unmatched: 3. The CDR3 nucleotides are TGCGCCAGCAGCCAAGACGGGACAGGGACCTCCTACGAGCAGTACTTC. Its translation: CASSQDGTGTSYEQYF.

The chain joins TRBV5-8 to TRBJ2-5; D perhaps matches TRBD1 (6 bases). CDR3 size: 14 residues. Trimming pared 5 bases from V and 1 base from J, leaving 12 bases between. Germline V CDR1 and CDR2: SGHTS, YDEGEE. CDR3 protein: CASRLTGSQETQYF. The DNA of the CDR3 is TGTGCCAGCAGACTGACAGGTTCCCAAGAGACCCAGTACTTC. Combining the CDR3 with reference TRBV5-8 and TRBJ2-5 gives the whole variable domain EAGVTQSPTHLIKTRGQQATLRCSPISGHTSVYWYQQALGLGLQFLLWYDEGEERNRGNFPPRFSGRQFPNYSSELNVNALELEDSALYLCASRLTGSQETQYFGPGTRLLVL.

The chain couples TRBV9 to TRBJ1-2, with D possibly being TRBD1 (6 bases). Germline lookup yields CDR1 SGDLS and CDR2 YYNGEE. Trimming pared 4 bases from V and 3 bases from J, leaving 13 bases between. CDR3 size: 14 residues. CDR3 in amino acids: CASSPRGQHYGYTF. The CDR3 DNA reads as TGTGCCAGCAGCCCAAGAGGACAGCACTATGGCTACACCTTC.

This clone has just a few counts. The rearrangement links TRBV7-9 to TRBJ2-7, with D perhaps matching TRBD1 (6 bases). The CDR3 contains 13 residues. Trimming removed 9 bases from V and 2 bases from J, with 14 bases in between. In germline, CDR1 is SEHNR, CDR2 FQNEAQ (reference sequence). This chain's CDR3 is CASGDNPTYEQYF. The DNA for the CDR3 is TGTGCCAGTGGGGACAACCCTACCTACGAGCAGTACTTC. Filled out from reference TRBV7-9 and TRBJ2-7, the complete variable domain reads DTGVSQNPRHKITKRGQNVTFRCDPISEHNRLYWYRQTLGQGPEFLTYFQNEAQLEKSRLLSDRFSAERPKGSFSTLEIQRTEQGDSAMYLCASGDNPTYEQYFGPGTRLTVT.

DNA for the CDR3: TGCGCCAGCAGCACAGGTTTCTTGGGGACCGGGGAGCTGTTTTTT. It encodes CASSTGFLGTGELFF. The V and J genes are TRBV5-1 and TRBJ2-2; a possible D gene is TRBD1 (5 bases). The germline gives CDR1 SGHRS, CDR2 YFSETQ. This CDR3 is built from 15 residues. Trimming removed 4 bases at V and 5 bases at J, with 15 bases between.